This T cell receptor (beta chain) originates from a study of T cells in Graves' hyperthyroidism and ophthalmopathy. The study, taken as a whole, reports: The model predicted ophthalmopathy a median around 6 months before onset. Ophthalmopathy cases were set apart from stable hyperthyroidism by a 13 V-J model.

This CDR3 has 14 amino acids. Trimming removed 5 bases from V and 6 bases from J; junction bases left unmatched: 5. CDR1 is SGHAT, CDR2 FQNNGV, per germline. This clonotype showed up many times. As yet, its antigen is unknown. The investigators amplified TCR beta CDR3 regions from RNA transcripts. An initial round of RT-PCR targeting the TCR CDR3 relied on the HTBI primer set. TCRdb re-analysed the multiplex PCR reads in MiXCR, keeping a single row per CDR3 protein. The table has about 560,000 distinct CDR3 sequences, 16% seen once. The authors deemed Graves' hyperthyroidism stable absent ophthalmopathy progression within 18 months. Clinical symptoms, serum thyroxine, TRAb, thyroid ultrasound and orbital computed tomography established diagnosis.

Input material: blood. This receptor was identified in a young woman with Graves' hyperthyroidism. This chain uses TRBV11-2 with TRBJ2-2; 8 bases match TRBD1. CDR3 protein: CASSPDRAPGELFF. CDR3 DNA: TGTGCCAGCAGCCCGGACAGGGCCCCCGGGGAGCTGTTTTTT.